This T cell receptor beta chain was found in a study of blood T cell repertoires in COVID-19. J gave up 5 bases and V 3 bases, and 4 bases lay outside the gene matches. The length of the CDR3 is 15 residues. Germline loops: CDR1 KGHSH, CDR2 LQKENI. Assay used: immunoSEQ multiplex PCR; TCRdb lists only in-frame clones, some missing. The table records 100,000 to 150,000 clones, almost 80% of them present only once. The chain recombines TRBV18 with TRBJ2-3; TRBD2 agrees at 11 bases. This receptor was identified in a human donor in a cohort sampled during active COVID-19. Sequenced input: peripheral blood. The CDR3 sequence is CASSPGLAEGDTQYF. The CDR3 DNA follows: TGTGCCAGCTCACCGGGACTAGCGGAAGGAGATACGCAGTATTTT.